The source of this T cell receptor beta chain is a study of molecular identifiers for immune sequencing clone quantification. Study at large: In replicates, RNA from approximately 20,000 or 100,000 naive CD8 cells was divided five ways and four parts were sequenced.

Construction of naive CD8 libraries employed roughly 18,000 to 1,000,000 sorted cells together with 10%, 30% or 50% RNA. General study findings and limits: Jurkat TCR RNA spiked in from one cell could reportedly be detected among about 1.1 million naive cells. Effector cells kept over 99% of their molecules in clones above 20 RNA copies, while naive cells kept under 1% there.

Per germline, CDR1 SQVTM and CDR2 ANQGSEA. CDR3 size: 12 residues. TCRdb re-called the PCR reads with MiXCR, one entry per CDR3 protein. Counted here are about 320,000 distinct CDR3 sequences, roughly 24% occurring once; the ten biggest clones make up around 0.7%. Concerning this clonotype itself: Its specificity is unknown. A much larger clone lies one base from this, so it may be a read error.

The sequence derives from a human donor in good health. Some libraries in this study had Jurkat cell RNA spiked in. Sequenced material: naive CD8+ T cells from blood, with Jurkat cell RNA spiked in. Subset defined: FACS-sorted CD8+CD4-CCR7+CD45RA+ naive T cells. This chain connects TRBV29-1 to TRBJ2-7, with D perhaps being TRBD1 or TRBD2 (5 bases each). CDR3 sequence: CSVEEGVYEQCF. The CDR3 DNA reads as TGCAGCGTTGAAGAGGGGGTCTACGAGCAGTGCTTC.